The T cell receptor (beta chain) described here comes from a study of blood T cell repertoires in COVID-19. Germline V CDR1 and CDR2: SGDLS, YYNGEE. CDR3 length: 14 residues. V trimming: 2 bases; J trimming: 6 bases; junction bases outside the gene matches: 6. In terms of age and location, participants ranged from about 18 to 100 years and lived in about 25 US areas. Resolution of symptoms, clearance, or two negative PCRs was present in recovered Cohort 3 donors. Sequenced by immunoSEQ multiplex PCR; TCRdb stores in-frame clones only, minus some. The repertoire holds fewer than 400,000 clones, with just over 85% as singletons.

The TCR sequence derives from a man aged 25 to 40 who had recovered from COVID-19. The sample consisted of PBMCs or T cells enriched from blood (not recorded which). The genes are TRBV9 and TRBJ2-5, with 8 bases that match TRBD2. This CDR3 is CASSVGRGWQTQYF. CDR3 sequence (DNA): TGTGCCAGCAGCGTCGGGAGGGGGTGGCAGACCCAGTACTTC. Full variable domain (rest looked up from reference TRBV9 and TRBJ2-5): DSGVTQTPKHLITATGQRVTLRCSPRSGDLSVYWYQQSLDQGLQFLIQYYNGEERAKGNILERFSAQQFPDLHSELNLSSLELGDSALYFCASSVGRGWQTQYFGPGTRLLVL.